The 25 T cell receptor beta chains listed next were all sequenced from one sample in a study of metastatic and nonmetastatic thyroid tumors. Patients had received no treatment of any kind before thyroid surgery. With MiXCR, TCRdb reprocessed the PCR reads. This table holds some 33,000 clones, approximately 15% found once. The sequenced sample was blood. These TCRs come from a female donor with papillary thyroid cancer or a benign thyroid nodule (not recorded which). Some clones in this sample may be carry-over from other donors' samples.

V and J are TRBV7-6 and TRBJ1-6; no firm D call. V was trimmed by 3 bases and J by 5 bases, leaving 11 bases between them. From germline, CDR1 is SGHVS and CDR2 FNYEAQ. This CDR3 has 15 amino acids. In DNA form, the CDR3 reads TGTGCCAGCAGCTTGGATATCGTGGATAATTCACCCCTCCACTTT. This encodes CASSLDIVDNSPLHF.

This clone appeared many times. This chain connects TRBV2 to TRBJ2-3, with D tentatively TRBD2 (6 bases). Between the trimmed V and J ends, which lost 4 bases and 3 bases, there was a span of 14 bases. The V gene's germline CDR1 is SNHLY and CDR2 FYNNEI. CDR3 length equals 15 residues. The CDR3 DNA reads TGTGCCAGCAGTGGCCGGGCCGGGGGTACAGATACGCAGTATTTT. This codes for CASSGRAGGTDTQYF.

The rearrangement links TRBV19 to TRBJ1-1; 7 bases line up with TRBD1. V gave up 7 bases and J gave up 1 base; unmatched junction bases: 15. The CDR3 loop spans 17 amino acids. CDR1 LNHDA and CDR2 SQIVND come from the germline V gene (reference sequence). CDR3 protein: CASTDTVIGGWNTEAFF. The CDR3 DNA follows: TGTGCCAGTACCGATACCGTGATAGGGGGCTGGAACACTGAAGCTTTCTTT.

This clone was recorded at least ten times. In nucleotides, the CDR3 is TGCAGTGCTCCTCCCTTTACCGGGACAGGTCAGATCACAGATACGCAGTATTTT. The encoded protein is CSAPPFTGTGQITDTQYF. The genes are TRBV20-1 and TRBJ2-3; 8 nucleotides match TRBD1. The CDR3 is 18 amino acids. V shed 5 bases and J 2 bases; nucleotides not matched to a gene: 18. Germline CDR1 and CDR2: DFQATT and SNEGSKA (reference sequence).

This clone was seen repeatedly, ten times or more. This chain's CDR3 is CASSPLATPYEQYF. The CDR3 coding sequence is TGTGCCAGCAGCCCACTAGCGACACCCTACGAGCAGTACTTC. The chain is built from TRBV28 and TRBJ2-7, with 7 bases that match TRBD2. The CDR3 totals 14 residues. CDR1 is MDHEN and CDR2 is SYDVKM in the germline V gene. V lost 6 bases and J lost 2; bases outside the gene matches: 7.

This clone appeared many times. The V and J genes are TRBV28 and TRBJ1-5; TRBD1 is a possible D gene (6 bases). This CDR3 spans 12 amino acids. V lost 8 bases, J lost 3 bases, and 8 bases lay in between. Germline CDR1 is MDHEN and CDR2 is SYDVKM. The CDR3 reads CASRDTNQPQHF. Written as DNA, the CDR3 is TGTGCCAGCCGGGACACCAATCAGCCCCAGCATTTT. The full variable domain, with the rest looked up from reference TRBV28 and TRBJ1-5, is DVKVTQSSRYLVKRTGEKVFLECVQDMDHENMFWYRQDPGLGLRLIYFSYDVKMKEKGDIPEGYSVSREKKERFSLILESASTNQTSMYLCASRDTNQPQHFGDGTRLSIL.

The chain uses TRBV6-4 and TRBJ2-7; 8 bases line up with TRBD1. V trimming: 0 bases; J trimming: 3 bases; junction bases outside the gene matches: 4. The CDR3 runs 15 residues. Germline lookup yields CDR1 MRHNA and CDR2 SNTAGT. CDR3 in DNA: TGTGCCAGCAGTGACTCGACAGGGGATGACTACGAGCAGTACTTC. It yields the protein CASSDSTGDDYEQYF.

There are many counts of this clone. The chain combines TRBV12-3 or TRBV12-4 with TRBJ1-3, with D uncertain. Trimming pared 5 bases from V and 5 bases from J, leaving 10 bases between. The CDR3 runs to 13 residues. The CDR3 DNA follows: TGTGCCAGCAGTGATGGACTGCGAAACACCATATATTTT. This gives the protein CASSDGLRNTIYF.

V usage is TRBV2 and J usage is TRBJ2-7; a weak D match, TRBD2 (5 bases). The CDR3 runs to 13 residues. From germline, CDR1 is SNHLY and CDR2 FYNNEI. V lost 5 bases, J lost 5 bases, and 13 bases lay in between. CDR3 amino acids: CASSPDFRDEQYF. The CDR3 nucleotides are TGTGCCAGCAGTCCGGACTTCCGGGACGAGCAGTACTTC.

A remark on this clone: Without the conserved terminal phenylalanine or tryptophan, this CDR3 likely stems from a read error. The chain couples TRBV19 to TRBJ1-2, with 7 bases aligning to TRBD1. Trimming took 4 bases from V and 4 from J; bases not matched to a gene: 9. The CDR3 loop spans 15 amino acids. Looked up from germline, CDR1 is LNHDA and CDR2 is SQIVND (reference sequence). The DNA for the CDR3 is TGTGCCAGTAGTAGGGACAGTGGCATCGGCTATGGCTACACCTCC. Translated: CASSRDSGIGYGYTS.

This clone was counted at least ten times. CDR3 in DNA: TGTGCCAGCAGTGACAGGTGGTCCTATAATTCACCCCTCCACTTT. Translated, it gives CASSDRWSYNSPLHF. The V and J genes are TRBV2 and TRBJ1-6; D is ambiguous. CDR3 size: 15 residues. The V and J ends lost 3 bases and 1 base respectively, with 7 bases between them. Germline CDR1 is SNHLY and CDR2 is FYNNEI.

This clone was observed many times. The chain joins TRBV5-4 to TRBJ2-5; 13 nucleotides match TRBD2. Trimming removed 1 base from V and 1 base from J; junction bases left unmatched: 1. Germline-derived CDR1 and CDR2 are SGHNT and YYREEE (reference sequence). The CDR3 is made up of 16 amino acids. For the CDR3, the DNA is TGTGCCAGCAGCTTGCGACTAGCGGGGGGCCAAGAGACCCAGTACTTC. This encodes CASSLRLAGGQETQYF.

The CDR3 region is CASSMGTGEYYEQYF. Written as DNA, the CDR3 is TGTGCCAGCAGCATGGGGACAGGGGAATACTACGAGCAGTACTTC. The chain joins TRBV11-3 to TRBJ2-7, with 10 bases aligning to TRBD1. J gave up 3 bases and V 5 bases, and 7 bases lay outside the gene matches. In germline, CDR1 is SGHNT, CDR2 YENEEA. CDR3 size: 15 residues.

This clone was recorded at least ten times. The gene calls are TRBV5-1 and TRBJ2-1; 10 positions match TRBD2. Germline trimming cut 0 bases from V and 7 bases from J; bases unmatched to any gene: 4. CDR3 length: 15 residues. Germline V gives CDR1 SGHRS, CDR2 YFSETQ. CDR3 sequence reads: CASSLGASGGNEQFF. CDR3 bases: TGCGCCAGCAGCTTGGGGGCTAGCGGGGGAAATGAGCAGTTCTTC.

This clone was recorded many times. J is TRBJ2-2 and V is TRBV11-2, with TRBD2 matching 11 bases. The CDR3 runs to 16 residues. CDR1 SGHAT and CDR2 FQNNGV come from the germline V gene. V was pared by 5 bases and J by 6 bases, with 8 bases of the junction left unmatched. The CDR3 DNA sequence: TGTGCCAGCAGCATGACACTAGCGGGGGCGGCCGGGGAGCTGTTTTTT. As protein: CASSMTLAGAAGELFF.

This clone was detected ten times or more. The chain joins TRBV3-1 to TRBJ1-1; 7 bases line up with TRBD1. J gave up 3 bases and V 1 base, and 2 bases lay outside the gene matches. Germline V gene sequence: CDR1 LGHDT, CDR2 YNNKEL (reference sequence). The CDR3 contains 14 residues. CDR3: CASSQGTGDTEAFF. The CDR3 bases are TGTGCCAGCAGCCAAGGAACAGGGGACACTGAAGCTTTCTTT.

The chain combines TRBV9 with TRBJ2-1; D may correspond to TRBD1 or TRBD2 (5 bases each). CDR1 and CDR2 from the germline V gene are SGDLS and YYNGEE. This CDR3 is 15 amino acids long. Deletions cut 2 bases from V and 4 bases from J, with 13 bases between. The CDR3 nucleotides read TGTGCCAGCAGCGTCGAGGGGCAAGCATACAATGAGCAGTTCTTC. It yields the protein CASSVEGQAYNEQFF. Supplemented by reference TRBV9 and TRBJ2-1, the full variable domain reads DSGVTQTPKHLITATGQRVTLRCSPRSGDLSVYWYQQSLDQGLQFLIQYYNGEERAKGNILERFSAQQFPDLHSELNLSSLELGDSALYFCASSVEGQAYNEQFFGPGTRLTVL.

Concerning this clone: Additional DNA sequences in this sample encode the identical CDR3. The CDR3 loop reads CASSIEGGGTQLNTIYF. CDR3 bases: TGTGCCAGTAGTATAGAGGGGGGTGGGACACAATTAAACACCATATATTTT. The gene calls are TRBV19 and TRBJ1-3, with D possibly matching TRBD1 (6 bases). The CDR3 contains 17 residues. With 0 bases removed from V and 6 bases from J, the gap between germline ends came to 18 bases. Germline loops: CDR1 LNHDA, CDR2 SQIVND (reference sequence).

This chain joins TRBV20-1 and TRBJ1-3; 7 bases match TRBD1. CDR1 is DFQATT, CDR2 SNEGSKA, per germline (reference sequence). J was trimmed by 4 bases and V by 1 base; bases with no gene match: 13. The CDR3 contains 17 residues. The CDR3 DNA reads TGCAGTGCTAGAGTTCCGACAGGGCAAGATTCGGGAAACACCATATATTTT. This translates into CSARVPTGQDSGNTIYF.

This clone was seen a few times. Mismatch with germline at one junction end may stem from a read error. The genes are TRBV5-6 and TRBJ2-1; D unclear. CDR1 SGHDT and CDR2 YYEEEE come from the germline V gene. CDR3 length equals 14 residues. CDR3 amino acids: CSSSLALPHNEQFF. CDR3 nucleotides: TGTTCCAGCAGCTTGGCGTTACCCCACAATGAGCAGTTCTTC. Full variable domain (remainder filled in from reference TRBV5-6 and TRBJ2-1): DAGVTQSPTHLIKTRGQQVTLRCSPKSGHDTVSWYQQALGQGPQFIFQYYEEEERQRGNFPDRFSGHQFPNYSSELNVNALLLGDSALYLCSSSLALPHNEQFFGPGTRLTVL.

In this sample, this clone turned up many times. This rearrangement joins TRBV27 to TRBJ2-5, with D unresolved. Germline assignment: CDR1 MNHEY and CDR2 SMNVEV (reference sequence). With 3 bases removed from V and 0 bases from J, the gap between germline ends came to 5 bases. The CDR3 spans 13 residues. In DNA form, the CDR3 reads TGTGCCAGCAGTTTCGATTACCAAGAGACCCAGTACTTC. Its translation: CASSFDYQETQYF.

In this sample, this clone turned up a few times. The junction and the germline gene differ at one end; a read error may be behind it. This rearrangement joins TRBV6-2 or TRBV6-3 to TRBJ1-5; D remains unclear. CDR3 length equals 16 residues. Germline assignment: CDR1 MNHEY and CDR2 SVGEGT. CDR3 amino acids: CASRQSVGKGNKPQHF. The CDR3 DNA sequence: TGTGCCAGCAGACAATCGGTAGGGAAGGGCAATAAGCCCCAGCATTTT.

There are many counts of this clone. This chain connects TRBV9 to TRBJ1-1; D remains ambiguous. CDR3 length equals 15 residues. Per germline, CDR1 SGDLS and CDR2 YYNGEE. Trimming took 0 bases from V and 4 from J, leaving 13 bases between them. This chain's CDR3 is CASSVGVGSITEAFF. CDR3 nucleotide sequence: TGTGCCAGCAGCGTAGGGGTGGGATCCATCACTGAAGCTTTCTTT.

This clone was picked up a small number of times. Here the CDR3 reads CASSLGSGQPQHF. For the CDR3, the DNA is TGTGCCAGCAGCTTGGGATCAGGCCAGCCCCAGCATTTT. The chain has TRBV11-2 and TRBJ1-5; D is ambiguous. The germline V gene has CDR1 SGHAT and CDR2 FQNNGV. V was clipped by 3 bases and J by 7 bases, with 10 bases between them. This CDR3 is built from 13 residues.

This clone came up many times. The J gene is TRBJ1-2, the V gene TRBV2; a weak D match, TRBD1 (5 bases). This CDR3 comprises 15 residues. V lost 5 bases and J lost 1, with 14 bases in between. CDR1 and CDR2 (germline): SNHLY, FYNNEI. The DNA of the CDR3 is TGTGCCAGCAGTCCTGGGACGGCTATTAACTATGGCTACACCTTC. Protein sequence: CASSPGTAINYGYTF.